Sequencing of this TCR beta chain was carried out in a study of molecular identifiers for immune sequencing clone quantification. Points from the study as a whole: Identical TCR molecules can share a barcode, and this sharing could underestimate highly expanded clone sizes. Under 1% of molecules in naive cells, but over 98% of effector molecules, belonged to clones above 20 RNA copies.

Concerning this clonotype: Its matching antigen is unknown.

Bulk TCR library preparation followed previously described methods with listed TCR primers. One entry per CDR3 protein, called by TCRdb with MiXCR from the PCR reads. The sample carries 63,000 or so distinct CDR3 sequences, around a sixth recorded once. Sequencing used naive CD8+ T cells from blood, with Jurkat cell RNA spiked in. Indicated subset: FACS-sorted CD8+CD4-CCR7+CD45RA+ naive T cells. This clonotype was obtained from a human donor in good health. Some libraries in this study had Jurkat cell RNA spiked in.

CDR3 nucleotide sequence: TGTGCCAGCAGTTTGGGAGGGCGGCCGGTTGAGCAGTTCTTC. Amino acids: CASSLGGRPVEQFF. The V and J genes are TRBV12-3 or TRBV12-4 and TRBJ2-1; the match to TRBD2 covers 7 bases. The V segment lost 3 bases and the J segment 9 bases; nucleotides outside the gene matches: 8. The CDR3 extends over 14 amino acids.